This entry lists 5 T cell receptor beta chains sequenced from one sample in a study of CD8 T cells in Susac syndrome. RNA was extracted with the RNeasy kit, and a quantity of roughly 0.5 to 1 ug was reverse transcribed using random hexamers. From the immunoSEQ multiplex PCR reads, TCRdb called clonotypes with MiXCR, one entry per CDR3 protein. The sample records about 170,000 distinct CDR3 sequences, approximately 94% being singletons. The sequenced sample was CD4+ T cells from PBMCs. The receptor source for this set is a human donor with Susac syndrome.

V is TRBV7-9 and J is TRBJ1-6; 9 bases are a match to TRBD1. This CDR3 has 16 residues. CDR1 SEHNR and CDR2 FQNEAQ come from the germline V gene (reference sequence). Trimming at V came to 5 bases and at J to 7 bases, leaving 9 bases not matched to a gene. CDR3 in amino acids: CASSIAMGQGNSPLHF. CDR3 bases: TGTGCCAGCAGCATTGCTATGGGACAGGGAAATTCACCCCTCCACTTT.

The chain has TRBV15 and TRBJ2-7; D possibly corresponds to TRBD1 (6 bases). Trimming shortened V by 2 bases and J by 6 bases, and 14 bases separated the two germline ends. Germline CDR1 is LNHNV and CDR2 is YYDKDF (reference sequence). This CDR3 has 14 amino acids. The CDR3 sequence is CATSRRTGFGEQYF. CDR3 sequence (DNA): TGTGCCACCAGCAGACGAACAGGGTTCGGCGAGCAGTACTTC.

This rearrangement joins TRBV11-2 to TRBJ2-7; D might be TRBD2 (5 bases). Germline V gene sequence: CDR1 SGHAT, CDR2 FQNNGV. Trimming removed 1 base at V and 5 bases at J, with 12 bases between. The CDR3 spans 14 residues. CDR3 region: CASSLGGEFDEQYV. CDR3 sequence (DNA): TGTGCCAGCAGCTTAGGGGGAGAGTTCGACGAGCAGTACGTC.

This chain joins TRBV20-1 and TRBJ2-3; D not resolved. The CDR3 has 12 residues. The germline gives CDR1 DFQATT, CDR2 SNEGSKA (reference sequence). V was pared by 6 bases and J by 1 base, with 8 bases between. This CDR3 is CSASLGTDTQYF. Here the CDR3 DNA reads TGCAGTGCCTCGTTGGGCACAGATACGCAGTATTTT.

The chain employs TRBV20-1 and TRBJ1-6, with 8 bases aligning to TRBD1. The CDR3 spans 12 residues. Per germline, CDR1 DFQATT and CDR2 SNEGSKA (reference sequence). V lost 0 bases and J lost 17; bases outside the gene matches: 6. CDR3 coding DNA: TGCAGTGCTAGAGACCAGGGGGCTGATATCCACTTT. It yields the protein CSARDQGADIHF.